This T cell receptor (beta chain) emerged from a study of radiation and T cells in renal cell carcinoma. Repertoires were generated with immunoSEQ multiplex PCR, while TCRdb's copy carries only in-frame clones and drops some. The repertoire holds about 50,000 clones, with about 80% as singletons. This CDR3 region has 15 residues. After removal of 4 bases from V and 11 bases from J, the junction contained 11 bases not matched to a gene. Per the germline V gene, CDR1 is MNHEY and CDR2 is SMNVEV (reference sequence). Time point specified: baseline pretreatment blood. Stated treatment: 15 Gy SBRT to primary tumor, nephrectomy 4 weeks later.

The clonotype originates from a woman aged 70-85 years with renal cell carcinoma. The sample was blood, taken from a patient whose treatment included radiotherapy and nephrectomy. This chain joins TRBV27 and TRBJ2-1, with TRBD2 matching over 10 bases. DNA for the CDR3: TGTGCCAGCAGTTCCCAGGCTAGCGGGGGTGTCCAGCAGTTCTTC. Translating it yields CASSSQASGGVQQFF.